The 5 T cell receptor beta chains presented below share a single source sample, sequenced in a study of beta chain features in type 1 diabetes (dated by TCRdb to the late 2010s). The library was generated by the immunoSEQ multiplex PCR assay. The entire isolated RNA was reverse transcribed using the High Capacity cDNA Reverse Transcription Kit, and thus expressed TCRB transcripts were sequenced. This immuneACCESS table, as held by TCRdb, lists in-frame sequences with V and J called but not all clones. Of the missing ones, under half trace to an unresolved V gene in checked studies; the others have no known cause. For this sample there are under 300,000 clones; 25% to 30% appear just once. Of the sample, about 3.9% is held by the ten largest clones. Source material: central memory CD4+ T cells from blood. Receptors were obtained from a man younger than 40 in good health.

In this sample, this clone turned up a few times. The chain recombines TRBV10-3 with TRBJ2-3; 11 positions agree with TRBD2. This CDR3 region has 16 residues. The junction had 7 bases not matched to a gene; V was cut back by 6 bases and J by 2 bases. Germline CDR1 reads ENHRY; CDR2 reads SYGVKD. DNA of the CDR3: TGTGCCATCAGCCGTATGACTAGCGGGATCACAGATACGCAGTATTTT. Its translation: CAISRMTSGITDTQYF.

Only a few counts were recorded for this clone. This chain links TRBV30 with TRBJ2-6; TRBD2 is a possible D gene (7 bases). Germline V gene data show CDR1 as GTSNPN and CDR2 as SVGIG (reference sequence). V was cut by 3 bases and J by 4 bases, with 16 bases left in between. CDR3 length: 16 residues. The CDR3, as DNA: TGTGCCTGGAGGCAAGGGGAGGGGACAGGGGCCAACGTCCTGACTTTC. Translation: CAWRQGEGTGANVLTF. The variable domain in full, with the rest retrieved from reference TRBV30 and TRBJ2-6, is SQTIHQWPATLVQPVGSPLSLECTVEGTSNPNLYWYRQAAGRGLQLLFYSVGIGQISSEVPQNLSASRPQDRQFILSSKKLLLSDSGFYLCAWRQGEGTGANVLTFGAGSRLTVL.

This clone was detected a few times. The chain employs TRBV29-1 and TRBJ1-1; maybe TRBD1 (6 bases). The V gene's germline CDR1 is SQVTM and CDR2 ANQGSEA. This CDR3 contains 10 residues. The V gene lost 6 bases and the J gene lost 7 bases, with 9 bases spanning the gap. The CDR3 DNA sequence: TGCAGCGTAGGACAGAGTGAAGCTTTCTTT. Its translation is CSVGQSEAFF.

This clone was observed a few times. The CDR3 loop reads CASSQFGAQETQYF. DNA for the CDR3: TGCGCCAGCAGCCAATTCGGGGCCCAAGAGACCCAGTACTTC. The chain employs TRBV5-1 and TRBJ2-5; D tentatively reads TRBD1 or TRBD2 (5 bases each). The V end lost 4 bases, the J end lost 1 base, and 11 bases lay between the germline ends. This CDR3 has 14 amino acids. Germline CDR1 and CDR2: SGHRS and YFSETQ. Based on the CDR3 plus reference TRBV5-1 and TRBJ2-5, the full variable domain is KAGVTQTPRYLIKTRGQQVTLSCSPISGHRSVSWYQQTPGQGLQFLFEYFSETQRNKGNFPGRFSGRQFSNSRSEMNVSTLELGDSALYLCASSQFGAQETQYFGPGTRLLVL.

This clone was counted between two and nine times. The chain carries TRBV7-2 and TRBJ2-7; D is unresolved. Germline CDR1 SGHTA, CDR2 FQGNSA. Trimming took 5 bases from V and 0 from J, leaving 14 bases between them. This CDR3 is 15 amino acids long. The DNA of the CDR3 is TGTGCCAGCAGCGTAGAGGTCAGTGGCTCCTACGAGCAGTACTTC. Amino acid sequence: CASSVEVSGSYEQYF. Complete variable domain (other parts from reference TRBV7-2 and TRBJ2-7): GAGVSQSPSNKVTEKGKDVELRCDPISGHTALYWYRQSLGQGLEFLIYFQGNSAPDKSGLPSDRFSAERTGGSVSTLTIQRTQQEDSAVYLCASSVEVSGSYEQYFGPGTRLTVT.